This TCR beta chain was captured by sequencing in a study of T cells in Graves' hyperthyroidism and ophthalmopathy. This clonotype was seen many times. The antigen remains undetermined. Amplification of TCR beta CDR3 regions used RNA as the template. Initially, a first-round RT-PCR of the TCR CDR3 employed the HTBI primer set. TCRdb itself ran the multiplex PCR reads through MiXCR, one entry per CDR3 protein. The sample has 400,000 or so distinct CDR3 sequences, around an eighth seen once. With V trimmed by 5 bases and J by 1 base, 5 bases remained unmatched. The CDR3 is made up of 15 amino acids. Germline CDR1 SGHTS, CDR2 YDEGEE. Points from the study as a whole: Expanded thyroid clonotypes (above 0.001) were mostly also found in blood.

This chain uses TRBV5-8 with TRBJ1-1; TRBD1 agrees at 10 bases. This clonotype originated in a man aged 45-65 years with Graves' ophthalmopathy. Specimen: blood. The CDR3, as DNA: TGTGCCAGCAGGCGACAGGGGGCCACGAACACTGAAGCTTTCTTT. Its translation: CASRRQGATNTEAFF.